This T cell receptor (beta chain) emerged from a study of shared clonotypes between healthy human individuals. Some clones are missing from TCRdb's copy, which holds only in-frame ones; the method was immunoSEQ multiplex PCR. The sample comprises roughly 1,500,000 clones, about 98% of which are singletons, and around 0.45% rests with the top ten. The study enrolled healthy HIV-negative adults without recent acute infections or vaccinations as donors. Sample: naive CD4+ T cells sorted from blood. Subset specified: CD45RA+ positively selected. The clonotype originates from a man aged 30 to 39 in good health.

CDR3 residues: CASSPISGHEQYF. The DNA for the CDR3 is TGTGCCAGCTCACCAATATCGGGGCACGAGCAGTACTTC. The chain uses TRBV18 and TRBJ2-7, with D perhaps TRBD1 or TRBD2 (5 bases each). V was pared by 2 bases and J by 5 bases, with 10 bases between. The germline V gene has CDR1 KGHSH and CDR2 LQKENI. The CDR3 runs to 13 residues.